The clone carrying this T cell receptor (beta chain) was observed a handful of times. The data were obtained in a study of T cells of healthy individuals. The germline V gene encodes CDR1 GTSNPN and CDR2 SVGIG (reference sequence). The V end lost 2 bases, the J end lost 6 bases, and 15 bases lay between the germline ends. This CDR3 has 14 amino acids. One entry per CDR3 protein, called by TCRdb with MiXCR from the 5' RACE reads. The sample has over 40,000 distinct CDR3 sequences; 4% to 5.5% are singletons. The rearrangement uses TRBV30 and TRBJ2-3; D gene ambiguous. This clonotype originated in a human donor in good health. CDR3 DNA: TGTGCCTGGAGTAGAGGTGATGGTGGGGATACGCAGTATTTT. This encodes CAWSRGDGGDTQYF. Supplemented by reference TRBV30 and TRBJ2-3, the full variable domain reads SQTIHQWPATLVQPVGSPLSLECTVEGTSNPNLYWYRQAAGRGLQLLFYSVGIGQISSEVPQNLSASRPQDRQFILSSKKLLLSDSGFYLCAWSRGDGGDTQYFGPGTRLTVL.